This TCR beta chain was retrieved from a study of T cells in Graves' hyperthyroidism and ophthalmopathy. Overall study findings and caveats: In the blood, most expanded thyroid clonotypes above 0.001 appeared as well.

Looked up from germline, CDR1 is LNHDA and CDR2 is SQIVND (reference sequence). The CDR3 covers 14 residues. V gave up 1 base and J gave up 1 base, with 7 bases separating them. Worth noting for this clonotype: Its antigen is unidentified. This may be a read error: a much more frequent sequence differs by one nucleotide.

For Graves' hyperthyroidism to be stable, ophthalmopathy could not progress within 18 months. Not enrolled were patients with uncontrolled infection, other autoimmune disease, pregnancy or lactation. Cells are PBMCs isolated from more than 8.5 ml of fresh blood. RNA transcripts gave rise to amplified TCR beta CDR3 regions. Carried out on the TCR CDR3, a first-round RT-PCR used the HTBI primer set. TCRdb analysed the multiplex PCR reads with MiXCR anew, one entry per CDR3 protein. There are about 840,000 distinct CDR3 sequences in the sample; around 38% occur only once, and roughly 8.3% lies in the top ten.

This TCR came from a man aged 18 to 29 with Graves' hyperthyroidism. The rearrangement uses TRBV19 and TRBJ1-1; D not resolved. Sample: blood. CDR3 protein: CASSIAHQNTEAFF. As DNA, the CDR3 is TGTGCCAGTAGTATAGCACACCAGAACACTGAAGCTTTCTTT.